Listed here are 20 T cell receptor beta chains from one sample, sequenced in a study of blood T cell repertoires in COVID-19. The protocol was immunoSEQ multiplex PCR, while the TCRdb copy is restricted to in-frame clones and leaves out a portion. This table has 150,000 to 200,000 clones, roughly 90% appearing once. The sample consisted of peripheral blood. The origin of the receptors is a woman aged 60-75 years with COVID-19, enrolled during active disease.

In the case of this clone: The same CDR3 also results from other DNA sequences found in this sample. V and J are TRBV29-1 and TRBJ1-2; 7 bases match TRBD1. The ends lost 6 bases at V and 2 bases at J; junction bases unmatched: 3. CDR3 length: 12 amino acids. Germline CDR1 reads SQVTM; CDR2 reads ANQGSEA. The CDR3 coding sequence is TGCAGCGTGGAGACAGGGAACTATGGCTACACCTTC. Its translation is CSVETGNYGYTF.

V usage is TRBV19 and J usage is TRBJ1-2; the D is unclear. V lost 7 bases and J 2 bases, leaving 11 bases between the germline ends. The germline CDR1 and CDR2 sequences are LNHDA and SQIVND (reference sequence). The CDR3 sequence is 13 residues long. In DNA form, the CDR3 reads TGTGCCAGTAAGGAGGACTGGAACTATGGCTACACCTTC. It codes for CASKEDWNYGYTF.

This chain uses TRBV7-2 with TRBJ2-7, with a weak D call TRBD2 (6 bases). Germline loops: CDR1 SGHTA, CDR2 FQGNSA. The CDR3 consists of 15 residues. The V and J ends lost 1 base and 3 bases respectively, with 13 bases between them. The CDR3: CASSLVGGVGYEQYF. The DNA for the CDR3 is TGTGCCAGCAGCTTAGTTGGAGGGGTGGGCTACGAGCAGTACTTC.

The chain has TRBV6-6 and TRBJ1-5; 9 bases are shared with TRBD1. The CDR3 is 16 amino acids. Trimming at V came to 0 bases and at J to 4 bases, leaving 4 bases not matched to a gene. Per the germline V gene, CDR1 is MNHNY and CDR2 is SVGAGI (reference sequence). The CDR3 sequence: CASSYSEGQGNQPQHF. CDR3 DNA: TGTGCCAGCAGTTACTCGGAGGGACAGGGAAATCAGCCCCAGCATTTT.

This chain uses TRBV5-1 with TRBJ1-2; D uncertain. This CDR3 is built from 12 residues. The germline gives CDR1 SGHRS, CDR2 YFSETQ. V lost 2 bases and J lost 8, with 10 bases in between. CDR3 nucleotide sequence: TGCGCCAGCAGCTTTCGATCGGAGGGCTACACCTTC. Its protein is CASSFRSEGYTF.

The rearrangement uses TRBV7-3 and TRBJ1-2, with 7 bases matching TRBD1. This CDR3 contains 19 residues. Germline V lookup: CDR1 SGHTA, CDR2 FQGTGA. V trimming: 1 base; J trimming: 0 bases; junction bases outside the gene matches: 14. In DNA, the CDR3 is TGTGCCAGCAGCTTAATACCGGGCCCGGGGACAGACTCTAACTATGGCTACACCTTC. This encodes CASSLIPGPGTDSNYGYTF.

The chain recombines TRBV6-6 with TRBJ1-5; no firm D call. With 5 bases removed from V and 6 bases from J, the gap between germline ends came to 17 bases. This CDR3 comprises 15 residues. The germline V gene has CDR1 MNHNY and CDR2 SVGAGI (reference sequence). The CDR3 spells CASSQPIRPGQPQHF. The CDR3 bases are TGTGCCAGCAGTCAACCGATCCGGCCGGGTCAGCCCCAGCATTTT.

The chain combines TRBV5-1 with TRBJ2-1, with a weak D call TRBD2 (6 bases). This CDR3 contains 15 residues. V lost 5 bases to trimming and J lost 2 bases, with 14 bases between them. Germline CDR1 SGHRS, CDR2 YFSETQ. CDR3 protein: CASRNGDSPYNEQFF. The CDR3 nucleotides read TGCGCCAGCAGGAACGGGGACTCACCCTACAATGAGCAGTTCTTC.

This chain uses TRBV7-2 with TRBJ2-7; 7 bases are a match to TRBD2. There are 15 residues in the CDR3. Germline CDR1 is SGHTA and CDR2 is FQGNSA. V dropped 5 bases and J dropped 1; count of bases not matched to a gene: 8. CDR3 loop: CASSPDAGVSYEQYF. The CDR3 DNA follows: TGTGCCAGCAGCCCGGACGCGGGAGTTTCCTACGAGCAGTACTTC.

The CDR3 nucleotides are TGCAGTGCTGGGCCTTACAATGAGCAGTTCTTC. This sequence encodes CSAGPYNEQFF. The V and J genes are TRBV20-1 and TRBJ2-1, with unresolved D. V was pared by 5 bases and J by 4 bases, with 6 bases between. Per germline, CDR1 DFQATT and CDR2 SNEGSKA (reference sequence). The CDR3 length is 11 residues.

This rearrangement joins TRBV14 to TRBJ1-2; D is unclear. Germline CDR1 reads SGHDN; CDR2 reads FVKESK. V was clipped by 1 base and J by 3 bases, with 9 bases between them. CDR3 size: 14 residues. CDR3: CASSQVAGYYGYTF. CDR3 in DNA: TGTGCCAGCAGCCAAGTTGCGGGATACTATGGCTACACCTTC.

This chain joins TRBV27 and TRBJ1-5, with 7 nucleotides matching TRBD1. Germline trimming cut 0 bases from V and 6 bases from J; bases unmatched to any gene: 8. This CDR3 spans 16 amino acids. Germline V gene lookup returns CDR1 MNHEY and CDR2 SMNVEV (reference sequence). CDR3 protein: CASSLSGPGGSQPQHF. In DNA, the CDR3 is TGTGCCAGCAGTTTATCGGGGCCAGGGGGTAGTCAGCCCCAGCATTTT.

The chain has TRBV7-2 and TRBJ1-1, with TRBD1 matching over 7 bases. V shed 4 bases, J shed 11 bases, and the junction held 13 bases outside the gene matches. From germline, CDR1 is SGHTA and CDR2 FQGNSA. The CDR3 has 14 residues. CDR3 residues: CASSSLEAGGTAFF. The DNA of the CDR3 is TGTGCCAGCAGCTCCCTGGAGGCAGGGGGTACGGCTTTCTTT.

The V gene is TRBV30, the J gene TRBJ2-1; perhaps TRBD2 as D (5 bases). Trimming took off 1 base at V and 9 bases at J, with 13 bases between the two ends. This CDR3 is built from 13 residues. CDR1 and CDR2 from the germline V gene are GTSNPN and SVGIG (reference sequence). The CDR3 nucleotides are TGTGCCTGGAGTGATCAGACTATCACTGAGCAGTTCTTC. This translates into CAWSDQTITEQFF.

The chain has TRBV7-2 and TRBJ2-1; D is uncertain. CDR1 SGHTA and CDR2 FQGNSA come from the germline V gene. The ends were cut back, 1 base at V and 0 bases at J, with 7 bases in the middle. This CDR3 has 15 amino acids. DNA of the CDR3: TGTGCCAGCAGCTTAGGTCTGAGCTCCTACAATGAGCAGTTCTTC. This sequence encodes CASSLGLSSYNEQFF.

The rearrangement uses TRBV6-5 and TRBJ1-5, with D possibly TRBD1 on 5 matching bases. Germline V gives CDR1 MNHEY, CDR2 SVGAGI. This CDR3 spans 16 amino acids. V lost 0 bases to trimming and J lost 6 bases, with 15 bases between them. CDR3 in DNA: TGTGCCAGCAGTTACTCAAGGGCAGGTCAGGGTCAGCCCCAGCATTTT. This sequence encodes CASSYSRAGQGQPQHF.

The rearrangement joins TRBV28 to TRBJ2-3, with 12 bases fitting TRBD2. The CDR3 covers 16 residues. The V gene end was trimmed by 3 bases and the J gene end by 4 bases; junction bases not matched to a gene: 5. The V gene's germline CDR1 is MDHEN and CDR2 SYDVKM. For the CDR3, the DNA is TGTGCCAGCAGTTTTTCGACTAGCGGGAGCGCAGATACGCAGTATTTT. Its protein product is CASSFSTSGSADTQYF.

CDR3 DNA: TGTGCCAGCAGTAGGGAGAGTTACTATGGCTACACCTTC. This gives the protein CASSRESYYGYTF. The chain uses TRBV6-2 or TRBV6-3 and TRBJ1-2; D unresolved. From germline, CDR1 is MNHEY and CDR2 SVGEGT. The CDR3 spans 13 residues. Trimming stripped 5 bases from V and 3 bases from J, with 10 bases between.

This clone was found a few times. The chain employs TRBV10-3 and TRBJ2-2; the D gene is possibly TRBD2 (6 bases). Trimming removed 11 bases at V and 4 bases at J, with 14 bases between. The CDR3 consists of 13 residues. Germline V gene sequence: CDR1 ENHRY, CDR2 SYGVKD. The DNA of the CDR3 is TGTGCCGTACCGGAGGGACGCACCGGGGAGCTGTTTTTT. Its protein is CAVPEGRTGELFF.

The J gene is TRBJ1-1, the V gene TRBV15; 7 bases are a match to TRBD1. The germline V gene has CDR1 LNHNV and CDR2 YYDKDF (reference sequence). There are 15 residues in the CDR3. V was pared by 1 base and J by 0 bases, with 2 bases of the junction left unmatched. CDR3 region: CATSRGQGMNTEAFF. As DNA, the CDR3 is TGTGCCACCAGCAGAGGACAGGGAATGAACACTGAAGCTTTCTTT.